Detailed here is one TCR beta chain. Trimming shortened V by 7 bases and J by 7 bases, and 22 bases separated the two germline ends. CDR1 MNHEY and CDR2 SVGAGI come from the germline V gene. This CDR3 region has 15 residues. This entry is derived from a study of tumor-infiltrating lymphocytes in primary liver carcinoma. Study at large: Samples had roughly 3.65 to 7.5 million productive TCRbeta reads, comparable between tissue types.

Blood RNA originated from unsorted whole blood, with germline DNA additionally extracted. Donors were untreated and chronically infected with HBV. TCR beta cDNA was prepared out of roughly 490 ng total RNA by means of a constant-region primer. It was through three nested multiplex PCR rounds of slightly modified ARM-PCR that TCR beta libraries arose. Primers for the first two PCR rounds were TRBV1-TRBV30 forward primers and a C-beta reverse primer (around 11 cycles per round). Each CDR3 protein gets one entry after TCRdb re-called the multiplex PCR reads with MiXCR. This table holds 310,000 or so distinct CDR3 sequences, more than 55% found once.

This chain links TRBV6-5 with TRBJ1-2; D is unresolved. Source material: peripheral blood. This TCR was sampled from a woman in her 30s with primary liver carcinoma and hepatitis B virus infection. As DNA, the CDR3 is TGTGCCAGCAACTCTCCTTCGTCTCGGAAAGGTGGCTACACCTTC. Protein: CASNSPSSRKGGYTF.